This T cell receptor beta chain was captured in a study of response to subunit inactivated influenza vaccine. Study-level results: Authors suggested each seasonal influenza vaccination recruits few new T cells.

One entry per CDR3 protein results from TCRdb running MiXCR on the RT-PCR reads. The sample has over 750,000 distinct CDR3 sequences, approximately 22% seen once. The V gene end was trimmed by 5 bases and the J gene end by 2 bases; junction bases not matched to a gene: 4. Germline values: CDR1 WNHNN, CDR2 SYGVQD (reference sequence). This CDR3 spans 16 amino acids. This clonotype occurred a few times. Its antigen remains unknown. The rearrangement uses TRBV10-1 and TRBJ2-5; 14 nucleotides match TRBD2. Sequencing was performed on PBMCs from blood, taken 5 days after vaccination. The receptor was isolated from a man in his fifties or sixties who received an inactivated influenza vaccine. The CDR3 spells CASSPGLAGDQETQYF. The CDR3 nucleotides are TGCGCCAGCAGTCCGGGACTAGCGGGGGATCAAGAGACCCAGTACTTC.